Listed below are T cell receptor beta chains from one sample, sequenced in a study of CD8 T cells in Susac syndrome. A single record per CDR3 protein comes from TCRdb applying MiXCR to the immunoSEQ multiplex PCR reads. The sample lists some 77,000 distinct CDR3 sequences, 90% to 95% occurring once. The sequenced sample consisted of CD4+ T cells from PBMCs. These receptors were collected from a human donor with Susac syndrome. The CDR3 runs from the conserved cysteine through the conserved F or W. Fields, in order: J gene, D gene, V gene, clone size, CDR3 protein, CDR3 DNA. D genes are given only for firm matches. Where a row states a size, it is once, few, many or the class of an expanded clone; other rows omit it.

j_gene: TRBJ1-1
d_gene: -
v_gene: TRBV3-1
abundance: -
CDR3aa: CASSQGSRNTEAFF
CDR3nt: TGTGCCAGCAGCCAAGGTAGTCGGAACACTGAAGCTTTCTTT

j_gene: TRBJ2-1
d_gene: TRBD2
v_gene: TRBV5-1
abundance: -
CDR3aa: CASSLTSGGKYNEQFF
CDR3nt: TGCGCCAGCAGCTTGACTAGCGGGGGGAAATACAATGAGCAGTTCTTC

j_gene: TRBJ1-1
d_gene: -
v_gene: TRBV4-1
abundance: -
CDR3aa: CASSQAGGNTEAFF
CDR3nt: TGCGCCAGCAGCCAAGCGGGTGGGAACACTGAAGCTTTCTTT

j_gene: TRBJ2-5
d_gene: -
v_gene: TRBV5-4
abundance: -
CDR3aa: CASSPRRQGSETQYF
CDR3nt: TGTGCCAGCAGCCCGCGGAGGCAGGGATCAGAGACCCAGTACTTC

j_gene: TRBJ1-2
d_gene: -
v_gene: TRBV3-1
abundance: -
CDR3aa: CASSQGARATYGYTF
CDR3nt: TGTGCCAGCAGCCAAGGGGCCAGGGCAACCTATGGCTACACCTTC

j_gene: TRBJ1-4
d_gene: -
v_gene: TRBV5-1
abundance: -
CDR3aa: CASSLDPGWGSTNEKLFF
CDR3nt: TGCGCCAGCAGCTTGGATCCGGGGTGGGGTTCAACTAATGAAAAACTGTTTTTT

j_gene: TRBJ2-3
d_gene: -
v_gene: TRBV5-1
abundance: -
CDR3aa: CASQRMRTATDTQYF
CDR3nt: TGCGCCAGCCAAAGGATGCGGACAGCGACAGATACGCAGTATTTT

j_gene: TRBJ2-7
d_gene: -
v_gene: TRBV3-1
abundance: -
CDR3aa: CASSQDSWLRTYEQYF
CDR3nt: TGTGCCAGCAGCCAAGATTCATGGCTCAGGACCTACGAGCAGTACTTC

j_gene: TRBJ2-2
d_gene: TRBD1
v_gene: TRBV5-1
abundance: -
CDR3aa: CASSQDRVTTGELFF
CDR3nt: TGCGCCAGCAGCCAGGACAGGGTGACCACCGGGGAGCTGTTTTTT

j_gene: TRBJ2-3
d_gene: -
v_gene: TRBV6-2/TRBV6-3
abundance: -
CDR3aa: CASSRKATDTQYF
CDR3nt: TGTGCCAGCAGTCGAAAGGCCACAGATACGCAGTATTTT

j_gene: TRBJ2-2
d_gene: TRBD2
v_gene: TRBV29-1
abundance: -
CDR3aa: CSVSGGPNTGELFF
CDR3nt: TGCAGCGTCTCGGGGGGACCCAACACCGGGGAGCTGTTTTTT

j_gene: TRBJ1-2
d_gene: -
v_gene: TRBV7-9
abundance: -
CDR3aa: CASSLNWVEGYTF
CDR3nt: TGTGCCAGCAGCCTTAATTGGGTTGAGGGCTACACCTTC

j_gene: TRBJ1-1
d_gene: TRBD1
v_gene: TRBV7-2
abundance: -
CDR3aa: CASSFPTGTTEAFF
CDR3nt: TGTGCCAGCAGCTTCCCGACAGGGACCACTGAAGCTTTCTTT

j_gene: TRBJ1-3
d_gene: -
v_gene: TRBV7-2
abundance: once
CDR3aa: CASSFSNTIYF
CDR3nt: TGTGCCAGCAGCTTTAGCAACACCATATATTTT

j_gene: TRBJ1-5
d_gene: TRBD1
v_gene: TRBV30
abundance: -
CDR3aa: CAWSQGGYQPQHF
CDR3nt: TGTGCCTGGAGTCAAGGGGGCTATCAGCCCCAGCATTTT

j_gene: TRBJ1-2
d_gene: -
v_gene: TRBV12-3/TRBV12-4
abundance: -
CDR3aa: CASSPSENYGYTF
CDR3nt: TGTGCCAGCAGTCCCTCCGAGAACTATGGCTACACCTTC

j_gene: TRBJ2-1
d_gene: TRBD2
v_gene: TRBV19
abundance: -
CDR3aa: CASRRAGANEQFF
CDR3nt: TGTGCCAGTAGAAGAGCGGGAGCTAATGAGCAGTTCTTC

j_gene: TRBJ2-7
d_gene: -
v_gene: TRBV21-1
abundance: -
CDR3aa: CASSTPGQGSYEQYF
CDR3nt: TGTGCCAGCAGCACTCCGGGACAGGGCTCCTACGAGCAGTACTTC

j_gene: TRBJ1-2
d_gene: -
v_gene: TRBV5-4
abundance: -
CDR3aa: CASSLSGGARGYGYTF
CDR3nt: TGTGCCAGCAGCTTGTCCGGAGGGGCAAGAGGCTATGGCTACACCTTC

j_gene: TRBJ2-1
d_gene: TRBD1
v_gene: TRBV7-2
abundance: -
CDR3aa: CASSLAGTEAYNEQFF
CDR3nt: TGTGCCAGCAGCTTAGCCGGGACAGAGGCTTACAATGAGCAGTTCTTC

j_gene: TRBJ2-1
d_gene: TRBD2
v_gene: TRBV25-1
abundance: -
CDR3aa: CASSPPGGIANEQFF
CDR3nt: TGTGCCAGCAGCCCCCCCGGGGGGATAGCCAATGAGCAGTTCTTC

j_gene: TRBJ1-1
d_gene: -
v_gene: TRBV6-6
abundance: -
CDR3aa: CASRPDSANTEAFF
CDR3nt: TGTGCCAGCAGGCCGGACAGTGCGAACACTGAAGCTTTCTTT

j_gene: TRBJ2-7
d_gene: -
v_gene: TRBV15
abundance: -
CDR3aa: CATSRDFPHRERSYEQYF
CDR3nt: TGTGCCACCAGCAGAGATTTCCCGCACAGGGAAAGGTCCTACGAGCAGTACTTC

j_gene: TRBJ2-2
d_gene: -
v_gene: TRBV5-4
abundance: -
CDR3aa: CASSLTVGELFF
CDR3nt: TGTGCCAGCAGCTTGACGGTTGGGGAGCTGTTTTTT